This TCR beta chain was observed in a study of blood T cell repertoires in COVID-19. Using immunoSEQ multiplex PCR, the repertoire was profiled, and TCRdb retains in-frame clones only, with some absent. The sample lists fewer than 300,000 clones; 88% were seen once. The CDR3 spans 13 residues. Per germline, CDR1 KGHDR and CDR2 SFDVKD. V dropped 7 bases and J dropped 8; count of bases not matched to a gene: 7. This chain joins TRBV24-1 and TRBJ2-3; 8 bases line up with TRBD1. Input material: peripheral blood. The sequence was obtained from a woman in her thirties or forties who had recovered from COVID-19. CDR3 in DNA: TGTGCCACCAGCCCCAGGGGGCGTGGTACGCAGTATTTT. Translating gives CATSPRGRGTQYF.